This T cell receptor (beta chain) was recorded in a study of T-cell memory formation after mild COVID-19. The CDR3 has 14 residues. Trimming removed 5 bases from V and 3 bases from J; junction bases left unmatched: 5. The germline V gene encodes CDR1 SGHTA and CDR2 FQGTGA. Regarding the study as a whole: Later expanders leaned CD4+, whereas clones that contracted between day 15 and 85 were balanced CD4/CD8. Among contracting clones, CD4+ were mainly CM/EM and CD8+ enriched in EMRA.

This clonotype was picked up a small number of times. Its target is unknown. Researchers used 5'RACE with constant-segment primers to make TCR alpha and TCR beta cDNA libraries that carry sample barcodes and UMIs. MiXCR was run by TCRdb on the 5' RACE reads, yielding one entry per CDR3 protein. The table includes about 390,000 distinct CDR3 sequences, over 20% detected once. The clonotype comes from an adult woman who had mild COVID-19 (a few samples of this study predate the infection). Cell type and time point are not known. Sequencing was done on a sample of PBMCs or a T cell subset sorted from them (not recorded which). V is TRBV7-3 and J is TRBJ1-1; 8 nucleotides agree with TRBD1. The CDR3 loop reads CASSLAQGDTEAFF. CDR3 DNA sequence: TGTGCCAGCAGCCTGGCACAGGGGGACACTGAAGCTTTCTTT.